A single sample gave rise to the 27 T cell receptor beta chains below, sequenced in a study of PD-1 blockade in classical Hodgkin lymphoma. Only in-frame clones appear in the TCRdb table, and some are missing; sequencing was by immunoSEQ multiplex PCR. The repertoire holds some 90,000 clones, with more than 70% as singletons. Time point in this sample: cycle 4 day 1 (C4D1), after more than five weeks of nivolumab. Following autologous stem cell transplantation, relapse occurred in every patient, and exposure to brentuximab vedotin varied. This specimen was peripheral blood mononuclear cells (PBMCs), taken before the fourth cycle of nivolumab. Receptor source: a human donor with classical Hodgkin lymphoma.

The genes are TRBV28 and TRBJ1-5; D unresolved. CDR1 and CDR2 from the germline V gene are MDHEN and SYDVKM. Trimming cost V 4 bases and J 4 bases, with 11 bases left between them. This CDR3 region has 14 residues. DNA of the CDR3: TGTGCCAGCAGTTACAGAACCAGGAATCAGCCCCAGCATTTT. It translates to CASSYRTRNQPQHF.

CDR3 amino acids: CASSLDSFYNEQFF. The CDR3 region has the DNA TGTGCCAGCAGCTTGGACAGCTTCTACAATGAGCAGTTCTTC. This sequence joins TRBV7-9 and TRBJ2-1; D might be TRBD1 (6 bases). The ends were cut back, 3 bases at V and 3 bases at J, with 9 bases in the middle. Germline values: CDR1 SEHNR, CDR2 FQNEAQ (reference sequence). This CDR3 region has 14 residues.

This rearrangement joins TRBV19 to TRBJ2-7; the match to TRBD2 covers 10 bases. Germline V gene lookup returns CDR1 LNHDA and CDR2 SQIVND (reference sequence). The CDR3 consists of 17 residues. The V segment lost 6 bases and the J segment 3 bases; nucleotides outside the gene matches: 14. The CDR3 DNA is TGTGCCAGTAGCCCGAGCGGGCTAGCGGGAGTTTTCTACGAGCAGTACTTC. Amino acid sequence: CASSPSGLAGVFYEQYF. Using reference TRBV19 and TRBJ2-7 for the parts outside the CDR3, the full variable domain is DGGITQSPKYLFRKEGQNVTLSCEQNLNHDAMYWYRQDPGQGLRLIYYSQIVNDFQKGDIAEGYSVSREKKESFPLTVTSAQKNPTAFYLCASSPSGLAGVFYEQYFGPGTRLTVT.

This clone was seen a handful of times. This chain joins TRBV10-2 and TRBJ2-7; 9 bases align to TRBD1. The CDR3 runs 13 residues. Trimming took 6 bases from V and 5 from J; bases not matched to a gene: 5. From germline, CDR1 is WSHSY and CDR2 SAAADI. The CDR3, as DNA: TGCGCCAGCAGGACAGGGGGAGGGAACGAGCAGTACTTC. Its protein product is CASRTGGGNEQYF.

The chain couples TRBV30 to TRBJ2-7; TRBD2 matches at 9 bases. The ends lost 0 bases at V and 4 bases at J; junction bases unmatched: 4. CDR1 GTSNPN and CDR2 SVGIG come from the germline V gene (reference sequence). This CDR3 is built from 14 residues. In DNA, the CDR3 is TGTGCCTGGAGTGTTAGCGGGAGCGGATACGAGCAGTACTTC. It codes for CAWSVSGSGYEQYF.

The chain is built from TRBV7-2 and TRBJ2-7; TRBD1 matches at 8 bases. The V gene end was trimmed by 8 bases and the J gene end by 3 bases; junction bases not matched to a gene: 9. Germline V gives CDR1 SGHTA, CDR2 FQGNSA. The CDR3 length is 14 residues. CDR3: CASGSGQVLYEQYF. The CDR3, as DNA: TGTGCCAGCGGGTCGGGACAGGTTCTCTACGAGCAGTACTTC.

The rearrangement links TRBV2 to TRBJ1-1; D perhaps matches TRBD1 (6 bases). Germline-derived CDR1 and CDR2 are SNHLY and FYNNEI. The CDR3 covers 17 residues. Trimming shortened V by 4 bases and J by 1 base, and 19 bases separated the two germline ends. CDR3 DNA: TGTGCCAGCAGTGCCAATCCCCCAGGGGCGGCGAACACTGAAGCTTTCTTT. It encodes CASSANPPGAANTEAFF.

This chain connects TRBV5-1 to TRBJ1-1; TRBD1 matches at 9 bases. Germline CDR1 is SGHRS and CDR2 is YFSETQ. The CDR3 loop spans 13 amino acids. Trimming removed 7 bases from V and 5 bases from J; junction bases left unmatched: 6. CDR3 protein: CASGTGSTTEAFF. CDR3 DNA: TGCGCCAGCGGGACAGGGTCGACGACTGAAGCTTTCTTT.

This clone was seen a single time. The J gene is TRBJ2-7, the V gene TRBV18, with D possibly being TRBD2 (6 bases). This CDR3 comprises 12 residues. The V gene's germline CDR1 is KGHSH and CDR2 LQKENI. The V and J ends lost 2 bases and 5 bases respectively, with 7 bases between them. The CDR3 coding sequence is TGTGCCAGCTCACCAACTAGCAACGAGCAGTACTTC. Translating gives CASSPTSNEQYF.

The J gene is TRBJ1-4, the V gene TRBV5-5; 9 bases agree with TRBD1. The germline V gene has CDR1 SGHKS and CDR2 YYEKEE (reference sequence). The length of the CDR3 is 16 residues. J gave up 3 bases and V 3 bases, and 6 bases lay outside the gene matches. CDR3 residues: CASSSTGGRSNEKLFF. The CDR3 DNA reads as TGTGCCAGCAGCTCGACAGGGGGACGGTCTAATGAAAAACTGTTTTTT.

The J gene is TRBJ2-5, the V gene TRBV18; 7 bases align to TRBD2. V lost 6 bases to trimming and J lost 1 base; unmatched junction nucleotides: 8. The CDR3 extends over 15 amino acids. Looked up from germline, CDR1 is KGHSH and CDR2 is LQKENI. The CDR3 DNA reads as TGTGCCAGCTCGCGGGAGATGGACCTCCAAGAGACCCAGTACTTC. It specifies CASSREMDLQETQYF.

This rearrangement joins TRBV19 to TRBJ1-5, with 9 bases lining up with TRBD1. CDR1 and CDR2 (germline): LNHDA, SQIVND (reference sequence). The V segment lost 3 bases and the J segment 5 bases; nucleotides outside the gene matches: 8. The CDR3 length is 16 residues. CDR3 in amino acids: CASSIPPGQGDQPQHF. In DNA, the CDR3 is TGTGCCAGTAGTATTCCCCCGGGACAGGGCGATCAGCCCCAGCATTTT.

The chain combines TRBV27 with TRBJ2-7, with D tentatively TRBD2 (6 bases). The ends were cut back, 8 bases at V and 3 bases at J, with 8 bases in the middle. Germline values: CDR1 MNHEY, CDR2 SMNVEV (reference sequence). The CDR3 is made up of 11 amino acids. CDR3 amino acids: CASGTFYEQYF. As DNA, the CDR3 is TGTGCCAGCGGGACTTTCTACGAGCAGTACTTC.

This clone appeared many times. Other DNA sequences in this sample translate to the same CDR3. The CDR3 bases are TGTGCCAGCAGCGTATTGGCAGGGGGGCCCGAGACCCAGTACTTC. Amino acid sequence: CASSVLAGGPETQYF. V usage is TRBV9 and J usage is TRBJ2-5, with D perhaps TRBD1 (7 bases). CDR3 length: 15 amino acids. Germline CDR1 reads SGDLS; CDR2 reads YYNGEE. V shed 1 base and J shed 5 bases, with 15 bases lying between them.

The rearrangement links TRBV5-4 to TRBJ2-3; 7 nucleotides match TRBD2. CDR3 length: 16 amino acids. Trimming took 2 bases from V and 2 from J; bases not matched to a gene: 8. The germline V gene has CDR1 SGHNT and CDR2 YYREEE (reference sequence). The CDR3 DNA is TGTGCCAGCAGCTTCGTTAGCGGGTCCCTCACAGATACGCAGTATTTT. It encodes CASSFVSGSLTDTQYF.

This rearrangement joins TRBV5-1 to TRBJ1-6; no reliable D call. The CDR3 loop spans 14 amino acids. Per germline, CDR1 SGHRS and CDR2 YFSETQ. Deletions cut 0 bases from V and 8 bases from J, with 9 bases between. CDR3 protein: CASSLGGFDSPLHF. As DNA, the CDR3 is TGCGCCAGCAGCTTGGGAGGGTTTGATTCACCCCTCCACTTT.

The chain combines TRBV28 with TRBJ2-3, with D possibly TRBD2 on 6 matching bases. CDR3 length: 14 amino acids. V was pared by 3 bases and J by 0 bases, with 7 bases between. The V gene's germline CDR1 is MDHEN and CDR2 SYDVKM. CDR3 sequence: CASSLSGSTDTQYF. In nucleotides, the CDR3 is TGTGCCAGCAGTTTGAGCGGGAGCACAGATACGCAGTATTTT.

The genes are TRBV7-9 and TRBJ1-6, with D perhaps TRBD1 (5 bases). Trimming took 5 bases from V and 9 from J, leaving 17 bases between them. The CDR3 loop spans 15 amino acids. CDR1 is SEHNR and CDR2 is FQNEAQ in the germline V gene (reference sequence). In DNA, the CDR3 is TGTGCCAGCAGCCTAGGAGAAATGGACACTTCACCCCTCCACTTT. Translating gives CASSLGEMDTSPLHF.

J is TRBJ2-5 and V is TRBV18; 7 nucleotides agree with TRBD1. This CDR3 has 13 residues. Germline V gene lookup returns CDR1 KGHSH and CDR2 LQKENI. Unmatched junction bases numbered 2, after V lost 4 bases and J lost 3 bases. This CDR3 is CASSQGAEETQYF. The CDR3, as DNA: TGTGCCAGCTCACAGGGGGCCGAAGAGACCCAGTACTTC. The whole variable domain, filled in from reference TRBV18 and TRBJ2-5, reads NAGVMQNPRHLVRRRGQEARLRCSPMKGHSHVYWYRQLPEEGLKFMVYLQKENIIDESGMPKERFSAEFPKEGPSILRIQQVVRGDSAAYFCASSQGAEETQYFGPGTRLLVL.

The gene calls are TRBV2 and TRBJ1-4; D unresolved. Per germline, CDR1 SNHLY and CDR2 FYNNEI. The CDR3 extends over 14 amino acids. The V gene lost 6 bases and the J gene lost 4 bases, with 12 bases spanning the gap. The DNA of the CDR3 is TGTGCCAGCAGGAGAACGGTTTTTAATGAAAAACTGTTTTTT. Translation gives CASRRTVFNEKLFF. Full variable domain (rest looked up from reference TRBV2 and TRBJ1-4): EPEVTQTPSHQVTQMGQEVILRCVPISNHLYFYWYRQILGQKVEFLVSFYNNEISEKSEIFDDQFSVERPDGSNFTLKIRSTKLEDSAMYFCASRRTVFNEKLFFGSGTQLSVL.

The chain recombines TRBV6-6 with TRBJ1-2, with a possible D match to TRBD1 (5 bases). Trimming left V 4 bases short and J 1 base short, with 13 bases between. Germline CDR1 MNHNY, CDR2 SVGAGI (reference sequence). The CDR3 is made up of 15 amino acids. The CDR3, as DNA: TGTGCCAGCAGTTCGGCCACACAGGTTAACTATGGCTACACCTTC. It yields the protein CASSSATQVNYGYTF.

This clone was seen a handful of times. The V gene is TRBV7-6, the J gene TRBJ2-5, with TRBD1 matching 11 bases. This CDR3 comprises 15 residues. CDR1 and CDR2 from the germline V gene are SGHVS and FNYEAQ. V was pared by 5 bases and J by 5 bases, with 7 bases of the junction left unmatched. Here the CDR3 DNA reads TGTGCCAGCAGCCCCCGCCGGGACAGGGGGGAGACCCAGTACTTC. This translates into CASSPRRDRGETQYF.

The chain has TRBV5-4 and TRBJ2-5, with no clear D. Germline-derived CDR1 and CDR2 are SGHNT and YYREEE (reference sequence). The CDR3 contains 13 residues. V was cut by 0 bases and J by 6 bases, with 9 bases left in between. Written as DNA, the CDR3 is TGTGCCAGCAGCTTGGGAGGTATACAGACCCAGTACTTC. Amino acid sequence: CASSLGGIQTQYF.

V is TRBV7-2 and J is TRBJ2-3; the match to TRBD1 covers 7 bases. The V gene's germline CDR1 is SGHTA and CDR2 FQGNSA. V shed 0 bases and J 1 base; nucleotides not matched to a gene: 4. The CDR3 length is 16 residues. Written as DNA, the CDR3 is TGTGCCAGCAGCTTAGCACAGGGGATGGGCACAGATACGCAGTATTTT. Translating gives CASSLAQGMGTDTQYF. Based on the CDR3 plus reference TRBV7-2 and TRBJ2-3, the full variable domain is GAGVSQSPSNKVTEKGKDVELRCDPISGHTALYWYRQSLGQGLEFLIYFQGNSAPDKSGLPSDRFSAERTGGSVSTLTIQRTQQEDSAVYLCASSLAQGMGTDTQYFGPGTRLTVL.

The rearrangement joins TRBV7-8 to TRBJ1-2; D remains unclear. Trimming shortened V by 5 bases and J by 0 bases, and 13 bases separated the two germline ends. The germline V gene encodes CDR1 SGHVS and CDR2 FQNEAQ. CDR3 size: 15 residues. CDR3 nucleotides: TGTGCCAGCAGCCCCACCACCAGGTCTAACTATGGCTACACCTTC. It codes for CASSPTTRSNYGYTF.

The CDR3 bases are TGTGCCATCACGACTAGCGGCACAGATACGCAGTATTTT. It translates to CAITTSGTDTQYF. The chain uses TRBV10-3 and TRBJ2-3; 8 positions agree with TRBD2. There are 13 residues in the CDR3. The V segment lost 7 bases and the J segment 1 base; nucleotides outside the gene matches: 1. Germline values: CDR1 ENHRY, CDR2 SYGVKD.

This chain uses TRBV6-1 with TRBJ1-1; no clear D. Germline values: CDR1 MNHNS, CDR2 SASEGT. The germline V and J ends were trimmed by 4 bases and 1 base, with 7 bases remaining between them. The CDR3 has 13 amino acids. The CDR3 sequence is CASSVAENTEAFF. CDR3 nucleotides: TGTGCCAGCAGTGTTGCCGAGAACACTGAAGCTTTCTTT.